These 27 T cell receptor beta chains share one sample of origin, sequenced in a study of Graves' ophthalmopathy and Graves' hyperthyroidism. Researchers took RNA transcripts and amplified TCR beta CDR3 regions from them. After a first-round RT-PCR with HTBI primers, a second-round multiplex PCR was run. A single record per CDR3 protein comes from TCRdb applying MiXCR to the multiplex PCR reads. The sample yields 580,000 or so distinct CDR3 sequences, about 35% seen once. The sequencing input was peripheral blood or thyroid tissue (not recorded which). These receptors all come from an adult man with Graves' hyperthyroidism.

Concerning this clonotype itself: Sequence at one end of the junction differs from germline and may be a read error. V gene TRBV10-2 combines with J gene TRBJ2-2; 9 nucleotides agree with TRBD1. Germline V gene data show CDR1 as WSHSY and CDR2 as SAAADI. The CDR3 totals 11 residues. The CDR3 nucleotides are TGTGCCAGCAGCAGGACAGGGGAGCCGTTTTTT. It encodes CASSRTGEPFF.

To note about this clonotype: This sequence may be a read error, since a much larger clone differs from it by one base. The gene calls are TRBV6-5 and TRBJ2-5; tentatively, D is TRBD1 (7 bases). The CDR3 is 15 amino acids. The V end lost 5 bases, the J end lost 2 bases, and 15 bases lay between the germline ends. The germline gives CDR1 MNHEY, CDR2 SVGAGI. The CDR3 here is CASSGGGTVQETQYF. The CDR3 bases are TGTGCCAGCAGTGGTGGGGGGACAGTACAAGAGACCCAGTACTTC.

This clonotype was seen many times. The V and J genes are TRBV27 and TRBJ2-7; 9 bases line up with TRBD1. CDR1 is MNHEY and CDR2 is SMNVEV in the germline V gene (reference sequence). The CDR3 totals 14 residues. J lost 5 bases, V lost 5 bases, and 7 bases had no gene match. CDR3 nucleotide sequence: TGTGCCAGCAGTCGGAGGACAGGGGAGGACGAGCAGTACTTC. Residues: CASSRRTGEDEQYF.

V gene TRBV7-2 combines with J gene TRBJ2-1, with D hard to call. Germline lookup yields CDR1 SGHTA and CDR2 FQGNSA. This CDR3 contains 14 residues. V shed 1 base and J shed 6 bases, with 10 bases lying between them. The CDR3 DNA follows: TGTGCCAGCAGCTTAGTCCCGACTGCCAATGAGCAGTTCTTC. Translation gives CASSLVPTANEQFF.

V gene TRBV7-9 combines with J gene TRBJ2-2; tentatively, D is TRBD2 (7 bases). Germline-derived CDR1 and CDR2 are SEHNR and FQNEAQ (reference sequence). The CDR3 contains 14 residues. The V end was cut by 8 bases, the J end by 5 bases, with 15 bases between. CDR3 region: CASGEGGITGELFF. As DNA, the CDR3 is TGTGCCAGCGGGGAGGGGGGGATAACCGGGGAGCTGTTTTTT.

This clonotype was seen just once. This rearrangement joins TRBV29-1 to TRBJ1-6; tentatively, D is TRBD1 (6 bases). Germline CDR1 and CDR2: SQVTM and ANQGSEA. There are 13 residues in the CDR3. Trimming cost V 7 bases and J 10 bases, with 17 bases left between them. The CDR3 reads CSDLQGTESPLHF. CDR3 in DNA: TGCAGCGACCTACAGGGTACGGAATCACCCCTCCACTTT.

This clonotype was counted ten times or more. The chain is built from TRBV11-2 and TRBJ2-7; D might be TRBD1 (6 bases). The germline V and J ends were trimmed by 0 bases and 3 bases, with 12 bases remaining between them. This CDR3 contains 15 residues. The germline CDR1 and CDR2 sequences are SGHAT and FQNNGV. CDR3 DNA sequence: TGTGCCAGCAGCTTAGATCCAGGGGCCGTCTACGAGCAGTACTTC. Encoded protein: CASSLDPGAVYEQYF.

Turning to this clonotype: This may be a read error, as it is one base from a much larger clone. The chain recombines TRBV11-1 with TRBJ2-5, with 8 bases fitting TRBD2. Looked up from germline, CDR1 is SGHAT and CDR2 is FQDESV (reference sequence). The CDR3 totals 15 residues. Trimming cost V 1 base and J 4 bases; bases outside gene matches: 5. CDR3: CASSLDGGAPETQYF. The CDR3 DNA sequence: TGTGCCAGCAGCTTAGACGGGGGGGCACCAGAGACCCAGTACTTC. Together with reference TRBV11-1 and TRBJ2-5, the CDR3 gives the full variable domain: EAEVAQSPRYKITEKSQAVAFWCDPISGHATLYWYRQILGQGPELLVQFQDESVVDDSQLPKDRFSAERLKGVDSTLKIQPAELGDSAMYLCASSLDGGAPETQYFGPGTRLLVL.

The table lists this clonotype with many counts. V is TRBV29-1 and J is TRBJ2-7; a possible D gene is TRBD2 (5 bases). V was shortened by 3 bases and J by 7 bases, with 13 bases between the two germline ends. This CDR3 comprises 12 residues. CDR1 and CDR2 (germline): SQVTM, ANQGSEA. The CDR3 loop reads CSVEVGAREQYF. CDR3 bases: TGCAGCGTTGAGGTGGGAGCACGGGAGCAGTACTTC.

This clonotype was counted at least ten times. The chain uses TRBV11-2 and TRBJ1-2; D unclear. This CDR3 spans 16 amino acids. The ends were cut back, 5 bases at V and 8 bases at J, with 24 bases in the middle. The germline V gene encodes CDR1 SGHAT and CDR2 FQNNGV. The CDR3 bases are TGTGCCAGCAGCCCAATTACACAGTCTCGGTTTATCGGCTACACCTTC. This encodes CASSPITQSRFIGYTF.

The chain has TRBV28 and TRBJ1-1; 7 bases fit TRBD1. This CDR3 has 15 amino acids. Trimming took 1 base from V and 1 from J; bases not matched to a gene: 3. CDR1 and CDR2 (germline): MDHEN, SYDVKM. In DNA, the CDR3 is TGTGCCAGCAGTTTATTCCCAGGGGGGAACACTGAAGCTTTCTTT. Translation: CASSLFPGGNTEAFF.

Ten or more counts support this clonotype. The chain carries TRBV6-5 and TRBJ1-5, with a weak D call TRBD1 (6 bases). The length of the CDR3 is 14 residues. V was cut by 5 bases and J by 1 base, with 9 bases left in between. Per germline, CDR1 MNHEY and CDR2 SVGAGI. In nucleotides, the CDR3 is TGTGCCAGCAGTGACCAGGGGAGCAATCAGCCCCAGCATTTT. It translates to CASSDQGSNQPQHF.

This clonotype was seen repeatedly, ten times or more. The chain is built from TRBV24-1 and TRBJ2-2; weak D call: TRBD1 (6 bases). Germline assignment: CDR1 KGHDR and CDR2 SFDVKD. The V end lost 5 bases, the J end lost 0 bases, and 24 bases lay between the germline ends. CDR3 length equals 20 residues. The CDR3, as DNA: TGTGCCACCAGTGCGACAGGCCCCTTTACTAGGGGAGCGAACACCGGGGAGCTGTTTTTT. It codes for CATSATGPFTRGANTGELFF.

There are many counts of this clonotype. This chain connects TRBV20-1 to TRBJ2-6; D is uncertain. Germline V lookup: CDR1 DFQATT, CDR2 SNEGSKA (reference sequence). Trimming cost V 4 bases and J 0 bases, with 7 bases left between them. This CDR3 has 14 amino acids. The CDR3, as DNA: TGCAGTGCTAAGACCCCCTCTGGGGCCAACGTCCTGACTTTC. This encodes CSAKTPSGANVLTF.

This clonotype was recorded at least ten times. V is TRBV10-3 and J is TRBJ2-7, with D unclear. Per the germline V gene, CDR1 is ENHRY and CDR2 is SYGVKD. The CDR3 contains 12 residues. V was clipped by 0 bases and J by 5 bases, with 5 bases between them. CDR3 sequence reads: CAISESKNEQYF. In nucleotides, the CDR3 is TGTGCCATCAGTGAGTCGAAAAACGAGCAGTACTTC.

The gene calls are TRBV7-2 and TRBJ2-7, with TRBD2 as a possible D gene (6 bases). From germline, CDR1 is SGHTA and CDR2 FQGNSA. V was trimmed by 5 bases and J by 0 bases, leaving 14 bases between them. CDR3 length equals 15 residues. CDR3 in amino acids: CASSPRRVNSYEQYF. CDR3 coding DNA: TGTGCCAGCAGCCCCCGGAGGGTAAACTCCTACGAGCAGTACTTC.

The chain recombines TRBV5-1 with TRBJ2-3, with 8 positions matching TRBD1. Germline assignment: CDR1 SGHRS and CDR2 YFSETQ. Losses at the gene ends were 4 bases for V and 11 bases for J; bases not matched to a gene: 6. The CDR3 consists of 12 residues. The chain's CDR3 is CASSVQGEEQYF. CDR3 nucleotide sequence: TGCGCCAGCAGCGTACAGGGGGAGGAGCAGTATTTT. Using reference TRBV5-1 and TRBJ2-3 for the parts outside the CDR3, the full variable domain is KAGVTQTPRYLIKTRGQQVTLSCSPISGHRSVSWYQQTPGQGLQFLFEYFSETQRNKGNFPGRFSGRQFSNSRSEMNVSTLELGDSALYLCASSVQGEEQYFGPGTRLTVL.

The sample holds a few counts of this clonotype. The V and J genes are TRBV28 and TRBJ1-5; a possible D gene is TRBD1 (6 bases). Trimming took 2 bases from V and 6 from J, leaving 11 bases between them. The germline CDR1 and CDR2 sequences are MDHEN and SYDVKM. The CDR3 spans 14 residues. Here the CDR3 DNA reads TGTGCCAGCAGTTTAGGAGGGGGACCTCAGCCCCAGCATTTT. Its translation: CASSLGGGPQPQHF.

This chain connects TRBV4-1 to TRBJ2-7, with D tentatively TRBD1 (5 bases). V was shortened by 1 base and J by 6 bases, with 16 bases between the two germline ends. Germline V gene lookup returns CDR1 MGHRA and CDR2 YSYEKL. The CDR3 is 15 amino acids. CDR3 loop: CASSQVRPGASEQYF. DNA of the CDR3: TGCGCCAGCAGCCAAGTTCGGCCTGGGGCTAGCGAGCAGTACTTC.

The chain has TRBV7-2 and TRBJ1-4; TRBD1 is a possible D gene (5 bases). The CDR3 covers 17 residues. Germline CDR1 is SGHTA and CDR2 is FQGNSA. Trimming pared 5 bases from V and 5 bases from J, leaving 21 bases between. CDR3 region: CASSDHPPAGRNEKLFF. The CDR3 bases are TGTGCCAGCAGCGACCACCCCCCGGCAGGGAGGAATGAAAAACTGTTTTTT.

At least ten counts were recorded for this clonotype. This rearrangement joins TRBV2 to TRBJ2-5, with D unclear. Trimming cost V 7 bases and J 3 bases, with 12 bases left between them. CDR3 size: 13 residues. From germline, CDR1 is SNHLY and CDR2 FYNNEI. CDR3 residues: CASKDPMEETQYF. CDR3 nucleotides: TGTGCCAGCAAGGACCCAATGGAAGAGACCCAGTACTTC.

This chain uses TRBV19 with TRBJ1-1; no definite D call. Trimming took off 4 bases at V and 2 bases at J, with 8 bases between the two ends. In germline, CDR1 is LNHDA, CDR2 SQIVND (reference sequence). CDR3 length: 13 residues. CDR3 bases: TGTGCCAGTAGTAAAGGACTCAACACTGAAGCTTTCTTT. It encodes CASSKGLNTEAFF.

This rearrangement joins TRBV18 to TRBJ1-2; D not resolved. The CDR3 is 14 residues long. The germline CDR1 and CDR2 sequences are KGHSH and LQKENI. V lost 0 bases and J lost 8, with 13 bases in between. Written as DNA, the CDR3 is TGTGCCAGCTCACCACCGCCGACAACGGCGGGCTACACCTTC. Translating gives CASSPPPTTAGYTF.

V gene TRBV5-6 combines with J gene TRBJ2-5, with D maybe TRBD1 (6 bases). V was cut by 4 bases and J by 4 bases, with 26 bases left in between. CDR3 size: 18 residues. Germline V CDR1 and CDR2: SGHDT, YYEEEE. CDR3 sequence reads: CASSLRGRTYEQSETQYF. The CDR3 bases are TGTGCCAGCAGCCTCAGGGGTAGGACCTACGAGCAGTCAGAGACCCAGTACTTC.

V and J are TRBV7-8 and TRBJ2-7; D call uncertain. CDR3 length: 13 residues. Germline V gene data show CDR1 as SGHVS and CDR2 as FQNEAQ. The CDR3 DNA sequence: TGTGCTAGGGCAGCCCGACGAGTTCTCGAACAGTACTTC. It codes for CARAARRVLEQYF. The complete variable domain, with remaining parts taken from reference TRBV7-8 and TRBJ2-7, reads GAGVSQSPRYKVAKRGQDVALRCDPISGHVSLFWYQQALGQGPEFLTYFQNEAQLDKSGLPSDRFFAERPEGSVSTLKIQRTQQEDSAVYLCARAARRVLEQYFGPGTRLTVT.

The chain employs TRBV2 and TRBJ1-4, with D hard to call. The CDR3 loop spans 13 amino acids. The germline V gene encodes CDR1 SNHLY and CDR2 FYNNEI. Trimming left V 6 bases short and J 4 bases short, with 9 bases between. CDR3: CASRYSVNEKLFF. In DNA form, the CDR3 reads TGTGCCAGCAGGTATAGCGTTAATGAAAAACTGTTTTTT.

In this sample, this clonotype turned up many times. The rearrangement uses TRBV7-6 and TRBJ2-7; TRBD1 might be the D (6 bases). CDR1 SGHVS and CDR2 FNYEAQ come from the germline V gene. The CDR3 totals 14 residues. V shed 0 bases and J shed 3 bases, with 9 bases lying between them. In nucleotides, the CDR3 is TGTGCCAGCAGCTTAGCGCACAGGGACTACGAGCAGTACTTC. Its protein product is CASSLAHRDYEQYF. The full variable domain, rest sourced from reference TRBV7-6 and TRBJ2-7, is GAGVSQSPRYKVTKRGQDVALRCDPISGHVSLYWYRQALGQGPEFLTYFNYEAQQDKSGLPNDRFSAERPEGSISTLTIQRTEQRDSAMYRCASSLAHRDYEQYFGPGTRLTVT.